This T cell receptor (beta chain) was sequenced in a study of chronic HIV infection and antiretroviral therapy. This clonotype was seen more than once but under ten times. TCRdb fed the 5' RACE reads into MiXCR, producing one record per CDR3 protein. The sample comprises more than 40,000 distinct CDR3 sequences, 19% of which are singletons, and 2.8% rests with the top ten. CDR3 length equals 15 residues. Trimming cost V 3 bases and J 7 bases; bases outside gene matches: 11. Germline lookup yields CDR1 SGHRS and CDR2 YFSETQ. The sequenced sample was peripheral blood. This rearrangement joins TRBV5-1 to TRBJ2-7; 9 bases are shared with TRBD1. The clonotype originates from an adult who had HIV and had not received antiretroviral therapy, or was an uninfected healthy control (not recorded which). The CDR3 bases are TGCGCCAGCAGCTCACGGGACAGGGAGCGAGAGGAGCAGTACTTC. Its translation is CASSSRDREREEQYF.